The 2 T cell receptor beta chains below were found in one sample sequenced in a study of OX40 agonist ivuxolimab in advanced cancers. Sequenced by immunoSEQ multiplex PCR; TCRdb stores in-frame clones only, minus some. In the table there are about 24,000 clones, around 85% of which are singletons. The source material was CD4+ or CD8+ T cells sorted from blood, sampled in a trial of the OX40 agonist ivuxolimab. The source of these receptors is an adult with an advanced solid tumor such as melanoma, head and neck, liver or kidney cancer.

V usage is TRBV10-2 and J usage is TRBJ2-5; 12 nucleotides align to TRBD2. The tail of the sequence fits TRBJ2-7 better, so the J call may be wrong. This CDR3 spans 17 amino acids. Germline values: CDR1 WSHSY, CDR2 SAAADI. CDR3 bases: TGCGCCAGCAGTGAGATCCCTAGCGGGAGGGCCCTCTACGAGCAGTACTTC. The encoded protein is CASSEIPSGRALYEQYF.

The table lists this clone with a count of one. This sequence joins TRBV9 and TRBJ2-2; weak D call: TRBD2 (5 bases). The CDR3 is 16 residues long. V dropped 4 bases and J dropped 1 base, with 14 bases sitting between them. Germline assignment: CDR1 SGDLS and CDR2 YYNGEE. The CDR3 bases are TGTGCCAGCAGCCGCGATGGGGAGATGAACACCGGGGAGCTGTTTTTT. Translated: CASSRDGEMNTGELFF. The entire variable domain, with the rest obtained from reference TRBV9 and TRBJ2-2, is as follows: DSGVTQTPKHLITATGQRVTLRCSPRSGDLSVYWYQQSLDQGLQFLIQYYNGEERAKGNILERFSAQQFPDLHSELNLSSLELGDSALYFCASSRDGEMNTGELFFGEGSRLTVL.